A single sample is the source of the 8 T cell receptor beta chains below, sequenced in a study of cytomegalovirus exposure and HLA in healthy donors. Researchers ran the PCR with 60 Vbeta and 13 Jbeta primers. Repertoires were generated with immunoSEQ multiplex PCR, while TCRdb's copy carries only in-frame clones and drops some. The data contain 100,000 to 150,000 clones, approximately 87% of them singletons. Sequencing was performed on PBMCs. These receptors were obtained from a man younger than 35 in good health and CMV-seropositive.

This clone showed up just once. The genes are TRBV11-3 and TRBJ2-1, with no clear D. The CDR3 spans 14 residues. Germline V gene lookup returns CDR1 SGHNT and CDR2 YENEEA. The V and J ends lost 2 bases and 8 bases respectively, with 13 bases between them. The DNA of the CDR3 is TGTGCCAGCAGCTTAAGAAGCGCCGTCGATGAGCAGTTCTTC. Translation: CASSLRSAVDEQFF.

The rearrangement joins TRBV9 to TRBJ2-5, with 7 bases identical to TRBD2. The CDR3 is 14 residues long. V trimming: 3 bases; J trimming: 2 bases; junction bases outside the gene matches: 4. Germline V lookup: CDR1 SGDLS, CDR2 YYNGEE. The CDR3 DNA is TGTGCCAGCAGCGAAAGCGGGGTACAAGAGACCCAGTACTTC. As protein: CASSESGVQETQYF.

V and J are TRBV6-5 and TRBJ2-1; TRBD1 might be the D (6 bases). The germline gives CDR1 MNHEY, CDR2 SVGAGI. The V end lost 2 bases, the J end lost 9 bases, and 8 bases lay between the germline ends. The CDR3 consists of 12 residues. The DNA of the CDR3 is TGTGCCAGCAGTTACCCAGGGGCTGAGCAGTTCTTC. Translation gives CASSYPGAEQFF.

The chain carries TRBV4-1 and TRBJ1-2; no clear D gene. V was clipped by 0 bases and J by 4 bases, with 15 bases between them. The germline V gene has CDR1 MGHRA and CDR2 YSYEKL. The CDR3 has 16 residues. The CDR3 nucleotides are TGCGCCAGCAGCCAAGATTGGATCCCGGCGGGCTATGGCTACACCTTC. Encoded protein: CASSQDWIPAGYGYTF.

The chain uses TRBV6-5 and TRBJ2-1; 9 bases match TRBD1. Germline CDR1 MNHEY, CDR2 SVGAGI. With 5 bases clipped from V and 9 bases from J, the junction kept 8 bases outside the gene matches. This CDR3 is 14 amino acids long. CDR3 sequence reads: CASSSQGQGGEQFF. The CDR3 bases are TGTGCCAGCAGTAGCCAGGGACAGGGTGGTGAGCAGTTCTTC.

This chain connects TRBV7-9 to TRBJ1-5, with 10 nucleotides matching TRBD1. With 4 bases clipped from V and 3 bases from J, the junction kept 6 bases outside the gene matches. Germline lookup yields CDR1 SEHNR and CDR2 FQNEAQ (reference sequence). The CDR3 sequence is 16 residues long. In DNA form, the CDR3 reads TGTGCCAGCAGCTCTGGGACAGGGGTTACCAATCAGCCCCAGCATTTT. This encodes CASSSGTGVTNQPQHF.

This clone was observed a single time. The chain uses TRBV19 and TRBJ2-2, with TRBD1 as a possible D gene (6 bases). Per the germline V gene, CDR1 is LNHDA and CDR2 is SQIVND (reference sequence). The CDR3 spans 14 residues. V was pared by 10 bases and J by 8 bases, with 20 bases between. CDR3 bases: TGTGCCACCCAAGGACAGTTTCTACGGGGGGAGCTGTTTTTT. Its protein product is CATQGQFLRGELFF. The complete variable domain, with remaining parts taken from reference TRBV19 and TRBJ2-2, reads DGGITQSPKYLFRKEGQNVTLSCEQNLNHDAMYWYRQDPGQGLRLIYYSQIVNDFQKGDIAEGYSVSREKKESFPLTVTSAQKNPTAFYLCATQGQFLRGELFFGEGSRLTVL.

This chain connects TRBV6-5 to TRBJ1-2; 10 nucleotides agree with TRBD1. The CDR3 sequence is 13 residues long. CDR1 MNHEY and CDR2 SVGAGI come from the germline V gene. Losses at the gene ends were 2 bases for V and 8 bases for J; bases not matched to a gene: 2. CDR3 nucleotides: TGTGCCAGCAGTTACGTGACAGGGGGCGGCTACACCTTC. Its protein product is CASSYVTGGGYTF.